This TCR beta chain was retrieved from a study of cytomegalovirus exposure and HLA in healthy donors. PCR involved 60 Vbeta and 13 Jbeta primers. Generated by immunoSEQ multiplex PCR, the TCRdb table keeps only in-frame clones and is missing some. Of some 180,000 clones listed, 87% are singletons. Looked up from germline, CDR1 is LNHDA and CDR2 is SQIVND (reference sequence). This CDR3 region has 19 residues. J was trimmed by 6 bases and V by 2 bases; bases with no gene match: 11. The receptor comes from a girl less than two years old in good health and CMV-seronegative. The chain carries TRBV19 and TRBJ2-2; 14 bases map to TRBD2. Sequencing was carried out using PBMCs. The DNA for the CDR3 is TGTGCCAGTAGTATAATGTCCGGGACTAGCGGGAGCGTGTCCGGGGAGCTGTTTTTT. It translates to CASSIMSGTSGSVSGELFF.